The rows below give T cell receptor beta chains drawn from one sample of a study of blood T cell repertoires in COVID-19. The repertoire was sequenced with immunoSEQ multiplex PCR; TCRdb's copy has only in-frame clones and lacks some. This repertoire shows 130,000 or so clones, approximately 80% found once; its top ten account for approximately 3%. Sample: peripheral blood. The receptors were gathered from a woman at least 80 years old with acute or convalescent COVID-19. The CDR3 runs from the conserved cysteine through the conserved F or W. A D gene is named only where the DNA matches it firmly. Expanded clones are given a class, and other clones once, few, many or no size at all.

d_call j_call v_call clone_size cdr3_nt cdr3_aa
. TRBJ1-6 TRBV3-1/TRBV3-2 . TGTGCCAGCAGCCTGGACAGAGAATCACCCCTCCACTTT CASSLDRESPLHF
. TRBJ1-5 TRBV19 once TGTGCCAGTAGTATGATAGGACAAGTCAATCAGCCCCAGCATTTT CASSMIGQVNQPQHF
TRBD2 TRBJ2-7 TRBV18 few TGTGCCAGCTCAAAGGTTCCAGCGGGGGGCCGCAGCTCCTACGAGCAGTACTTC CASSKVPAGGRSSYEQYF
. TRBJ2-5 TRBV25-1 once TGTGCCAGCAGTGATGAGGGTCGGCAAGAGACCCAGTACTTC CASSDEGRQETQYF
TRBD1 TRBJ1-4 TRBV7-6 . TGTGCCAGCAGCTTAGCCGAAGGGGGCCCCCTCTCCGTTTGGGAAAAACTGTTTTTT CASSLAEGGPLSVWEKLFF
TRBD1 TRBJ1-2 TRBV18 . TGTGCCAGCTCACCTGACAGGGGTGGCTACACCTTC CASSPDRGGYTF
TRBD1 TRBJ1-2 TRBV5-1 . TGCGCCAGCAGCTTGGACCAGGGGGACTATGGCTACACCTTC CASSLDQGDYGYTF
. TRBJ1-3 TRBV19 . TGTGCCAGTAGGTCATCTGGAAACACCATATATTTT CASRSSGNTIYF
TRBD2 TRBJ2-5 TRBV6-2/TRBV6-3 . TGTGCCAGCAGTTTTTTGGCGGGGGGCGGAGAGACCCAGTACTTC CASSFLAGGGETQYF
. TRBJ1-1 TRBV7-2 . TGTGCCAGCAGCTGGACAGTGAACACTGAAGCTTTCTTT CASSWTVNTEAFF
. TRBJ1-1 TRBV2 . TGTGCCAGCAGACTTCAGGGTACCACGAACACTGAAGCTTTCTTT CASRLQGTTNTEAFF
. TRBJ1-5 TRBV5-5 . TGTGCCAGCAGCTTCGCAGGGTACGATCAGCCCCAGCATTTT CASSFAGYDQPQHF
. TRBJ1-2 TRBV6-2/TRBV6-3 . TGTGCCAGCAGTTTCGGGAGTGGCTACACCTTC CASSFGSGYTF
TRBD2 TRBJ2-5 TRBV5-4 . TGTGCCAGCAGCTCGGGACTAGCGGGGTTCCAAGAGACCCAGTACTTC CASSSGLAGFQETQYF
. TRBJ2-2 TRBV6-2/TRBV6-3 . TGTGCCAGCAGTTCCCCCGGGGGTGGCACCGGGGAGCTGTTTTTT CASSSPGGGTGELFF
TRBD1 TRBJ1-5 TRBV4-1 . TGCGCCAGCAGCCTACAGACAGGGGGGGATCAGCCCCAGCATTTT CASSLQTGGDQPQHF
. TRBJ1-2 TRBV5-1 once TGCGCCAGCAGCTTGGGACAGCCCAGGAACGAGGGCTACACCTTC CASSLGQPRNEGYTF
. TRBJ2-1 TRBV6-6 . TGTGCCAGCCTCGGCGGGCTATCGAATGAGCAGTTCTTC CASLGGLSNEQFF
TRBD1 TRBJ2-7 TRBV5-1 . TGCGCCAGCAGCTTGGAAGGGACAGCCTCCTACGAGCAGTACTTC CASSLEGTASYEQYF
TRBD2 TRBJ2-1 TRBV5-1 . TGCGCCAGCAGCTTGTCGGGGGGAGCGGGGAATGAGCAGTTCTTC CASSLSGGAGNEQFF
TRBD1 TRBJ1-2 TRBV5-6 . TGTGCCAGCAGCTTATGGGACAGAACTAACTATGGCTACACCTTC CASSLWDRTNYGYTF
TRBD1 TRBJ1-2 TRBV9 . TGTGCCAGCAGCGCTGTTAGACAGGGGCAAGACCAGGCCTTC CASSAVRQGQDQAF
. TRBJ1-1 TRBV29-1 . TGCAGCGCTGCTGATGCGTGGAGGGGGGGAGGGAACACTGAAGCTTTCTTT CSAADAWRGGGNTEAFF
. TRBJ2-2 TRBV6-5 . TGTGCCAGCAGTAGAGGGACTTCGGGCGGGGAGCTGTTTTTT CASSRGTSGGELFF
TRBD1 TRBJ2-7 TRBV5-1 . TGCGCCAGCAGCTTAGGGACAGTTAACTACGAGCAGTACTTC CASSLGTVNYEQYF
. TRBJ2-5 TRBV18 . TGTGCCAGCTCACCACCGATCGCAGGGAAGGGTGAAGAGACCCAGTACTTC CASSPPIAGKGEETQYF
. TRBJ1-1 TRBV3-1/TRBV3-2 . TGTGCCAGCAGCCAAGAATGGGGGCGATGGGGAACGGCTGAAGCTTTCTTT CASSQEWGRWGTAEAFF
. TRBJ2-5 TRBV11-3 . TGTGCCAGCAGCTTAGGGGGCGGCCAAGAGACCCAGTACTTC CASSLGGGQETQYF
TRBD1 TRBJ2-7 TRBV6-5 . TGTGCCAGCAGTTTCCGGGACAGGCCCTACGAGCAGTACTTC CASSFRDRPYEQYF
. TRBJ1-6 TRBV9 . TGTGCCAGCAGCGTAAAAGGGGATAGCTCACCCCTCCACTTT CASSVKGDSSPLHF
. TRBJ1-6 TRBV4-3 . TGCGCCAGCAGCCAAGAAATGGTGGCCCCCCTCCACTTT CASSQEMVAPLHF
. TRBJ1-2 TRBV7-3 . TGTGCCAGTCCGAAGAATTCAGGGTATGGCTACACCTTC CASPKNSGYGYTF
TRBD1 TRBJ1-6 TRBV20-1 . TGCAGTGCTAGTCCAATCACAGGGGGCCAAGGAAATTCACCCCTCCACTTT CSASPITGGQGNSPLHF
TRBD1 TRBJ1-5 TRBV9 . TGTGCCAGCAGCGTAGGACAGGGGGCCGGTCAGCCCCAGCATTTT CASSVGQGAGQPQHF
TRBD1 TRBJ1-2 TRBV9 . TGTGCCAGCAGCGTCGAACGGACAGGGAATGGCTACACCTTC CASSVERTGNGYTF
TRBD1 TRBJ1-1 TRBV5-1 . TGCGCCAGCAGCTCCCAGACAGGGATCACTGAAGCTTTCTTT CASSSQTGITEAFF
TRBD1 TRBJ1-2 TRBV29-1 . TGCAGCGTGGAGACAGGGGCTCACTATGGCTACACCTTC CSVETGAHYGYTF
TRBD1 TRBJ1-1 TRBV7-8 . TGTGCCAGCAGCTTTAGGACAGGGAACACTGAAGCTTTCTTT CASSFRTGNTEAFF
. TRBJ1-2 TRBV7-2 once TGTGCCAGCAGCTTAGCGTCCCCAATTGATGGCTACACCTTC CASSLASPIDGYTF
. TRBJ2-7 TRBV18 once TGTGCCAGCTCACCTCAAGGCAGGGGCCTCTCCTACGAGCAGTACTTC CASSPQGRGLSYEQYF